In its sample, the clone carrying this T cell receptor beta chain was seen a few times. Clones were sequenced by immunoSEQ multiplex PCR, and TCRdb holds only the in-frame ones, with some missing. The table records roughly 170,000 clones, more than 75% of them present only once. This CDR3 comprises 15 residues. After removal of 4 bases from V and 3 bases from J, the junction contained 7 bases not matched to a gene. The V gene's germline CDR1 is MNHEY and CDR2 SMNVEV (reference sequence). These data belong to a study of blood T cell repertoires in COVID-19. Study-wide background: The United States, Italy and Spain were the sources of the acute and convalescent COVID-19 samples. T cells, B-cell-depleted T cells, or PBMCs supplied cDNA or gDNA.

The chain has TRBV27 and TRBJ1-2; 8 bases line up with TRBD1. The TCR comes from a woman in her seventies with COVID-19, enrolled during active disease. The sequencing sample was made of peripheral blood. This CDR3 reads CASSSSGTGHYGYTF. The CDR3 DNA is TGTGCCAGCAGTTCCTCCGGGACAGGCCACTATGGCTACACCTTC.